These 20 T cell receptor beta chains were sequenced from one sample in a study of a mutant IDH1 vaccine in newly diagnosed glioma. These TCRs' antigens remain unknown. This sample's time point: week 23, last vaccination. Doses consisted of 300 ug of mutant IDH1 20-mer peptide each, paired with topical imiquimod. The assay was immunoSEQ multiplex PCR, and TCRdb's table has in-frame clones only and misses some. The data contain about 82,000 clones, 75% to 85% of them singletons. The specimen comprised PBMCs, sampled from a glioma patient whose treatment included an IDH1 peptide vaccine. The source of these receptors is a man younger than 45 with glioma. Some clones in this sample may be carry-over from other donors' samples.

This clone was seen only once. The rearrangement uses TRBV5-1 and TRBJ2-7, with TRBD1 matching over 8 bases. CDR1 is SGHRS and CDR2 is YFSETQ in the germline V gene. This CDR3 is built from 15 residues. V was pared by 0 bases and J by 5 bases, with 7 bases of the junction left unmatched. CDR3 bases: TGCGCCAGCAGCTTGGTTGGACAGGGCAGTAACGAGCAGTACTTC. This translates into CASSLVGQGSNEQYF.

V and J are TRBV6-5 and TRBJ1-1; no clear D gene. The CDR3 has 13 amino acids. V lost 2 bases, J lost 7 bases, and 11 bases lay in between. In germline, CDR1 is MNHEY, CDR2 SVGAGI. CDR3 in DNA: TGTGCCAGCAGTTACGGGCATTCCGTTGAAGCTTTCTTT. Protein product: CASSYGHSVEAFF.

This chain joins TRBV6-6 and TRBJ2-5, with TRBD1 matching over 8 bases. The J call could be wrong; TRBJ2-7 is a better fit for the DNA end. This CDR3 region has 12 residues. Germline assignment: CDR1 MNHNY and CDR2 SVGAGI (reference sequence). The CDR3 region is CASRRDRNEQYF. CDR3 coding DNA: TGTGCCAGCAGACGGGACAGGAACGAGCAGTACTTC.

The V call is TRBV2, the J call TRBJ1-6; 8 nucleotides agree with TRBD1. The germline V gene has CDR1 SNHLY and CDR2 FYNNEI. V gave up 5 bases and J gave up 7 bases; unmatched junction bases: 7. The CDR3 is 15 residues long. The CDR3 reads CASSPHDRGNSPLHF. CDR3 in DNA: TGTGCCAGCAGTCCCCACGACAGGGGAAATTCACCCCTCCACTTT. Full variable domain (outside the CDR3, taken from reference TRBV2 and TRBJ1-6): EPEVTQTPSHQVTQMGQEVILRCVPISNHLYFYWYRQILGQKVEFLVSFYNNEISEKSEIFDDQFSVERPDGSNFTLKIRSTKLEDSAMYFCASSPHDRGNSPLHFGNGTRLTVT.

The V and J genes are TRBV5-5 and TRBJ1-2, with D unclear. Germline CDR1 SGHKS, CDR2 YYEKEE (reference sequence). The CDR3 is made up of 11 amino acids. Trimming removed 0 bases from V and 8 bases from J, with 5 bases in between. DNA of the CDR3: TGTGCCAGCAGCTTGGCAGCCGGCTACACCTTC. Protein sequence: CASSLAAGYTF.

The CDR3 coding sequence is TGTGCCATCACCCCAGACAGGGATGGATACGAGCAGTACTTC. This translates into CAITPDRDGYEQYF. The chain couples TRBV10-3 to TRBJ2-7; 7 nucleotides line up with TRBD1. Germline lookup yields CDR1 ENHRY and CDR2 SYGVKD. J was trimmed by 4 bases and V by 7 bases; bases with no gene match: 10. The CDR3 has 14 residues.

The chain has TRBV29-1 and TRBJ2-3; 7 bases fit TRBD1. The length of the CDR3 is 14 residues. V was clipped by 4 bases and J by 5 bases; unmatched bases: 9. CDR1 and CDR2 (germline): SQVTM, ANQGSEA. The CDR3 nucleotides read TGCAGCGTTGCAAGACAGGGTTCTGGAGATACGCAGTATTTT. It translates to CSVARQGSGDTQYF.

This chain joins TRBV5-7 and TRBJ1-3; 8 bases are shared with TRBD1. TRBV5-7 is filed as an ORF, its function uncertain. After removal of 4 bases from V and 4 bases from J, the junction contained 10 bases not matched to a gene. The CDR3 loop spans 16 amino acids. The CDR3 here is CASSPHGRGRGNTIYF. DNA of the CDR3: TGTGCCAGCAGCCCCCATGGCAGGGGGCGAGGAAACACCATATATTTT.

CDR3 amino acids: CASSERTSGRLYEQYF. CDR3 nucleotides: TGTGCCAGCAGCGAACGGACTAGCGGGAGGCTTTACGAGCAGTACTTC. This chain links TRBV2 with TRBJ2-7; 14 nucleotides agree with TRBD2. Per germline, CDR1 SNHLY and CDR2 FYNNEI. The CDR3 contains 16 residues. Trimming at V came to 6 bases and at J to 4 bases, leaving 8 bases not matched to a gene. The entire variable domain, with the rest obtained from reference TRBV2 and TRBJ2-7, is as follows: EPEVTQTPSHQVTQMGQEVILRCVPISNHLYFYWYRQILGQKVEFLVSFYNNEISEKSEIFDDQFSVERPDGSNFTLKIRSTKLEDSAMYFCASSERTSGRLYEQYFGPGTRLTVT.

The CDR3 loop is CASSRGDRVENTIYF. The CDR3 DNA is TGTGCCAGCAGTCGGGGAGACAGGGTAGAAAACACCATATATTTT. The gene calls are TRBV7-9 and TRBJ1-3; 7 bases are shared with TRBD1. The CDR3 totals 15 residues. Germline V gene data show CDR1 as SEHNR and CDR2 as FQNEAQ (reference sequence). Trimming removed 6 bases from V and 6 bases from J; junction bases left unmatched: 11.

The chain employs TRBV4-3 and TRBJ1-1; D remains ambiguous. The CDR3 length is 15 residues. CDR1 and CDR2 (germline): LGHNA, YSLEER. The V end lost 2 bases, the J end lost 4 bases, and 14 bases lay between the germline ends. CDR3: CASSQFSGSGTEAFF. CDR3 nucleotide sequence: TGCGCCAGCAGCCAATTCTCGGGGTCGGGCACTGAAGCTTTCTTT.

The chain carries TRBV16 and TRBJ2-6; D not resolved. V lost 2 bases to trimming and J lost 3 bases, with 2 bases between them. There are 13 residues in the CDR3. Germline V gene sequence: CDR1 KGHSY, CDR2 FQNENV. CDR3 DNA sequence: TGTGCCAGCAGCCAAGGTGGGGCCAACGTCCTGACTTTC. Translated: CASSQGGANVLTF.

The chain combines TRBV19 with TRBJ1-1, with unresolved D. Trimming removed 8 bases from V and 6 bases from J, with 22 bases in between. Germline CDR1 reads LNHDA; CDR2 reads SQIVND (reference sequence). The CDR3 is made up of 15 amino acids. CDR3 in DNA: TGTGCCAGTCGCTCCGGCTCCTATGAACACGCTGAAGCTTTCTTT. This encodes CASRSGSYEHAEAFF.

This CDR3 is CAWSPGHNSNQPQHF. The CDR3 DNA reads TGTGCCTGGAGCCCGGGACACAATAGCAATCAGCCCCAGCATTTT. The chain uses TRBV30 and TRBJ1-5, with D possibly matching TRBD1 (6 bases). Germline V gene sequence: CDR1 GTSNPN, CDR2 SVGIG (reference sequence). Trimming shortened V by 3 bases and J by 0 bases, and 12 bases separated the two germline ends. This CDR3 has 15 amino acids.

The chain has TRBV9 and TRBJ1-4; 7 bases fit TRBD1. The V and J ends lost 4 bases and 4 bases, in that order; junction bases with no gene match: 10. This CDR3 is built from 16 residues. Germline CDR1 reads SGDLS; CDR2 reads YYNGEE. The CDR3 region has the DNA TGTGCCAGCAGCCCAAGACAGGGTGGCTATAATGAAAAACTGTTTTTT. Protein product: CASSPRQGGYNEKLFF. Full variable domain (missing parts from reference TRBV9 and TRBJ1-4): DSGVTQTPKHLITATGQRVTLRCSPRSGDLSVYWYQQSLDQGLQFLIQYYNGEERAKGNILERFSAQQFPDLHSELNLSSLELGDSALYFCASSPRQGGYNEKLFFGSGTQLSVL.

V and J are TRBV30 and TRBJ1-1; the D is unclear. Trimming cost V 2 bases and J 0 bases, with 4 bases left between them. CDR3 length: 12 residues. Per germline, CDR1 GTSNPN and CDR2 SVGIG (reference sequence). The CDR3 bases are TGTGCCTGGAGTAGGGTGAACACTGAAGCTTTCTTT. Its translation: CAWSRVNTEAFF.

This sequence joins TRBV2 and TRBJ1-1, with D maybe TRBD1 (6 bases). Germline CDR1 SNHLY, CDR2 FYNNEI. V lost 7 bases to trimming and J lost 3 bases, with 18 bases between them. CDR3 length equals 15 residues. This CDR3 is CASILDPGGDTEAFF. The CDR3 DNA follows: TGTGCCAGCATCCTAGATCCGGGGGGCGACACTGAAGCTTTCTTT.

Here the CDR3 reads CASSPTVPGSGTDTQYF. CDR3 coding DNA: TGCGCCAGCAGCCCGACGGTACCCGGTTCGGGCACAGATACGCAGTATTTT. J is TRBJ2-3 and V is TRBV5-1; D gene unclear. The length of the CDR3 is 17 residues. V gave up 4 bases and J gave up 1 base, with 19 bases separating them. Germline-derived CDR1 and CDR2 are SGHRS and YFSETQ. Full variable domain (remainder filled in from reference TRBV5-1 and TRBJ2-3): KAGVTQTPRYLIKTRGQQVTLSCSPISGHRSVSWYQQTPGQGLQFLFEYFSETQRNKGNFPGRFSGRQFSNSRSEMNVSTLELGDSALYLCASSPTVPGSGTDTQYFGPGTRLTVL.

This clone was seen only once. The chain is built from TRBV9 and TRBJ1-6; weak D call: TRBD1 (5 bases). In germline, CDR1 is SGDLS, CDR2 YYNGEE. V was cut by 0 bases and J by 3 bases, with 10 bases left in between. CDR3 length equals 16 residues. CDR3 nucleotides: TGTGCCAGCAGCGTAGGGAGTGACAGCTATAATTCACCCCTCCACTTT. Translated: CASSVGSDSYNSPLHF.

This chain joins TRBV11-2 and TRBJ2-7; D gene unclear. Germline assignment: CDR1 SGHAT and CDR2 FQNNGV. The V end lost 2 bases, the J end lost 0 bases, and 11 bases lay between the germline ends. CDR3 size: 15 residues. Here the CDR3 DNA reads TGTGCCAGCAGCTTAATCGCGGCAATCTCCTACGAGCAGTACTTC. It specifies CASSLIAAISYEQYF.